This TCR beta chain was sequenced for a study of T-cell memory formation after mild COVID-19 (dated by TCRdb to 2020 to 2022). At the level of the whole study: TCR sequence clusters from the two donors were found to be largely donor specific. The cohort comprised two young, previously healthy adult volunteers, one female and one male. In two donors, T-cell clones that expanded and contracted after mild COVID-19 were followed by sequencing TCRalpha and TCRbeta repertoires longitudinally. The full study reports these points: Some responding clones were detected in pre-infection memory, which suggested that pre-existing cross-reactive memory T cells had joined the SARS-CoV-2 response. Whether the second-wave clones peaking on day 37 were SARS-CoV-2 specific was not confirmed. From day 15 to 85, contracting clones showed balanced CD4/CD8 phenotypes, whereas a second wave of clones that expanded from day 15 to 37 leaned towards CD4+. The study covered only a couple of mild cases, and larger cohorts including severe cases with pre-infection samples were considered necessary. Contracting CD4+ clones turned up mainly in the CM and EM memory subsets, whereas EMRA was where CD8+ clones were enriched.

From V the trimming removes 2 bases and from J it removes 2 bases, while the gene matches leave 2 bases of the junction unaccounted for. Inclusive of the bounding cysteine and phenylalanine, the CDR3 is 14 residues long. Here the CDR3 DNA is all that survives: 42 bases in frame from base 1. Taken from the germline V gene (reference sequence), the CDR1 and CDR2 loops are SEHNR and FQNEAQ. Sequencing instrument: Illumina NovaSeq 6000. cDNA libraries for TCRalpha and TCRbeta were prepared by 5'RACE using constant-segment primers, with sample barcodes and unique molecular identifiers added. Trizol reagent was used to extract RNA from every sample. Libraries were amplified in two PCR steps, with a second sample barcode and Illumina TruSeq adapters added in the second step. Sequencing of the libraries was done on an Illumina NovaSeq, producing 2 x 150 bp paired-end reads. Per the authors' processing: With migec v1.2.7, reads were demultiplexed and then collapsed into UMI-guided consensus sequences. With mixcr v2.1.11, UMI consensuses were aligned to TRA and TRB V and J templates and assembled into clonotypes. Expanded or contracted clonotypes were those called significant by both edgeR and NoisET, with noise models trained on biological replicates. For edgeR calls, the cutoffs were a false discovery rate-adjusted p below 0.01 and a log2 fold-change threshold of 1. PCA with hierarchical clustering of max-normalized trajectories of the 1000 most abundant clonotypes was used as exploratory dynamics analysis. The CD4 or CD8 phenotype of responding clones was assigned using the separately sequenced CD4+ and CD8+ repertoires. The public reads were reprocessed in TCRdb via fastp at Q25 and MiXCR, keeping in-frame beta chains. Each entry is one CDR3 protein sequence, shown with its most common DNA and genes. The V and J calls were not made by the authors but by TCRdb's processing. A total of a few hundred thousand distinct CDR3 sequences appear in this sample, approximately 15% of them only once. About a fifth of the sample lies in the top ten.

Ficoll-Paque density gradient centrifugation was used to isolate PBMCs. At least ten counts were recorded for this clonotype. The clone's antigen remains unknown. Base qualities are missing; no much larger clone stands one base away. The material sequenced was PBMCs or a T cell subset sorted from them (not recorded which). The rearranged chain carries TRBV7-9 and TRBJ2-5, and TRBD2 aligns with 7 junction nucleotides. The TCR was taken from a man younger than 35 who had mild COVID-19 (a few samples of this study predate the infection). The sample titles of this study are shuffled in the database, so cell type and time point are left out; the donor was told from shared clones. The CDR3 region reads CASSLFGGQETQYF. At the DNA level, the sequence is TGTGCCAGCAGCTTATTCGGGGGGCAAGAGACCCAGTACTTC.